This T cell receptor beta chain was sequenced for a study of blood T cell repertoires in COVID-19. Study in general: The United States, Italy and Spain were the sources of the acute and convalescent COVID-19 samples. From T cells, B-cell-depleted T cells, or PBMCs came the material, which was cDNA or gDNA.

The count of this clone is one. The CDR3 is made up of 12 amino acids. Germline CDR1 GTSNPN, CDR2 SVGIG (reference sequence). Trimming shortened V by 8 bases and J by 5 bases, and 15 bases separated the two germline ends. Authors' analysis steps: Amplifying reference gene primers gave estimates of nucleated cell counts. TCRdb's copy holds only in-frame clones and misses some; the assay was immunoSEQ multiplex PCR. V and J calls plus clone size are reproduced from that table; the DNA served to infer D and trimming. The sample lists approximately 230,000 clones, 84% seen once, with about 20% in the top ten.

This receptor was taken from a man aged 25 to 40 with active or convalescent COVID-19. The sample consisted of peripheral blood. The chain combines TRBV30 with TRBJ2-5, with a tentative D call TRBD1 (6 bases). This chain's CDR3 is CAAGNRGETQYF. CDR3 nucleotides: TGTGCCGCAGGGAATAGGGGGGAGACCCAGTACTTC.